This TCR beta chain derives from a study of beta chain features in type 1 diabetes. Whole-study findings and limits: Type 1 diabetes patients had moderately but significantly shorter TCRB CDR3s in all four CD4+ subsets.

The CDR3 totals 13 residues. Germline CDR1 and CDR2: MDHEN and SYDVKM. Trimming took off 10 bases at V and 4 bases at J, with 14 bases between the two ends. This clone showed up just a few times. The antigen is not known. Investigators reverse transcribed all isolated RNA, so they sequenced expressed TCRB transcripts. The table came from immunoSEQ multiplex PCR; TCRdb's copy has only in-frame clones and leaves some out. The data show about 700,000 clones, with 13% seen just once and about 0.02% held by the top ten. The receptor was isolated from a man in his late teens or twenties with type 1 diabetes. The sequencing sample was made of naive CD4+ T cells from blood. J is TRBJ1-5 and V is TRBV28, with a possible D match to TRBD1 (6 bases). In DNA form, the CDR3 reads TGTGCCACTGCGACAGGCGATAATCAGCCCCAGCATTTT. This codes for CATATGDNQPQHF.